A single sample gave rise to the 15 T cell receptor beta chains below, sequenced in a study of T cell changes during pregnancy in multiple sclerosis. Here immunoSEQ multiplex PCR was the method, and the copy in TCRdb shows in-frame clones only, minus some. Here the sample spans around 63,000 clones, roughly nine tenths being singletons. The source was peripheral blood, collected in the third trimester of pregnancy. The receptors originated from a female donor in good health, enrolled as a control in a pregnancy study.

CDR3 amino acids: CASSLLGHAFF. In DNA, the CDR3 is TGTGCCAGCAGCCTCCTTGGGCACGCTTTCTTT. The rearrangement uses TRBV7-8 and TRBJ1-1; D is unclear. The CDR3 loop spans 11 amino acids. V lost 5 bases, J lost 11 bases, and 12 bases lay in between. Germline assignment: CDR1 SGHVS and CDR2 FQNEAQ.

V gene TRBV5-1 combines with J gene TRBJ1-2; tentative D call: TRBD1 (5 bases). CDR1 SGHRS and CDR2 YFSETQ come from the germline V gene. V dropped 4 bases and J dropped 0 bases, with 16 bases sitting between them. The CDR3 runs 16 residues. CDR3 bases: TGCGCCAGCAGCCCCTGGGGGGGGGAGACTAACTATGGCTACACCTTC. Protein: CASSPWGGETNYGYTF.

CDR3 amino acids: CASSHGTAETQYF. In DNA, the CDR3 is TGTGCCAGCAGCCATGGGACAGCAGAGACCCAGTACTTC. The chain links TRBV11-3 to TRBJ2-5, with 7 positions matching TRBD1. Germline V CDR1 and CDR2: SGHNT, YENEEA. The J segment lost 4 bases and the V segment lost 5 bases, leaving 4 bases of the junction unmatched. The CDR3 consists of 13 residues.

V usage is TRBV19 and J usage is TRBJ1-4; the D gene is possibly TRBD1 (6 bases). CDR1 and CDR2 from the germline V gene are LNHDA and SQIVND (reference sequence). V lost 3 bases and J 0 bases, leaving 17 bases between the germline ends. This CDR3 comprises 18 residues. For the CDR3, the DNA is TGTGCCAGTAGTATGAACAGGGCTTTCTCCGCAACTAATGAAAAACTGTTTTTT. Translating gives CASSMNRAFSATNEKLFF.

V usage is TRBV9 and J usage is TRBJ1-5, with D uncertain. Deletions cut 4 bases from V and 2 bases from J, with 7 bases between. The germline V gene has CDR1 SGDLS and CDR2 YYNGEE. CDR3 length equals 13 residues. The CDR3 DNA follows: TGTGCCAGCAGCCCCTACGGCAATCAGCCCCAGCATTTT. Amino acid sequence: CASSPYGNQPQHF. The full variable domain, completed using reference TRBV9 and TRBJ1-5, is DSGVTQTPKHLITATGQRVTLRCSPRSGDLSVYWYQQSLDQGLQFLIQYYNGEERAKGNILERFSAQQFPDLHSELNLSSLELGDSALYFCASSPYGNQPQHFGDGTRLSIL.

This sequence joins TRBV6-5 and TRBJ1-5; 7 positions agree with TRBD1. Losses at the gene ends were 6 bases for V and 0 bases for J; bases not matched to a gene: 5. The CDR3 covers 15 residues. Germline CDR1 reads MNHEY; CDR2 reads SVGAGI. This CDR3 reads CASRPGTDSNQPQHF. The CDR3 nucleotides read TGTGCCAGCAGACCTGGGACAGATAGCAATCAGCCCCAGCATTTT.

This rearrangement joins TRBV11-3 to TRBJ1-1, with no clear D. Deletions cut 6 bases from V and 1 base from J, with 9 bases between. The CDR3 sequence is 13 residues long. Per the germline V gene, CDR1 is SGHNT and CDR2 is YENEEA. CDR3 sequence: CASSFTANTEAFF. CDR3 bases: TGTGCCAGCAGTTTCACAGCGAACACTGAAGCTTTCTTT.

The rearrangement joins TRBV13 to TRBJ2-2, with D possibly TRBD1 on 5 matching bases. Between the trimmed V and J ends, which lost 6 bases and 5 bases, there was a span of 10 bases. The CDR3 is 13 residues long. Germline-derived CDR1 and CDR2 are PRHDT and FYEKMQ (reference sequence). CDR3 amino acids: CASRDQGTGELFF. For the CDR3, the DNA is TGTGCCAGCAGAGACCAGGGTACCGGGGAGCTGTTTTTT.

The gene calls are TRBV18 and TRBJ1-2; 8 bases are shared with TRBD1. The CDR3 length is 14 residues. Trimming cost V 4 bases and J 1 base; bases outside gene matches: 2. Germline V gene sequence: CDR1 KGHSH, CDR2 LQKENI. The CDR3 DNA reads TGTGCCAGCTCACTCGGACAGGGTAACTATGGCTACACCTTC. Residues: CASSLGQGNYGYTF.

The chain combines TRBV7-5 with TRBJ2-5; the D call in the table, TRBD2, was not verified against the DNA. TRBV7-5 is recorded as a pseudogene. The CDR3 sequence is 17 residues long. CDR3 sequence reads: CARSLEAKRGPQETQYF. The CDR3 coding sequence is TGTGCCAGAAGCTTAGAGGCGAAGCGGGGCCCGCAAGAGACCCAGTACTTC.

This clone was seen more than once but under ten times. This chain links TRBV18 with TRBJ1-5; TRBD1 matches at 9 bases. CDR3 length: 15 amino acids. Germline V CDR1 and CDR2: KGHSH, LQKENI. V was pared by 4 bases and J by 7 bases, with 8 bases of the junction left unmatched. CDR3 sequence: CASSLQGAVQQPQHF. CDR3 nucleotide sequence: TGTGCCAGCTCACTACAGGGGGCCGTTCAACAGCCCCAGCATTTT.

The V and J genes are TRBV27 and TRBJ1-1; 8 positions match TRBD1. J gave up 6 bases and V 6 bases, and 6 bases lay outside the gene matches. The germline gives CDR1 MNHEY, CDR2 SMNVEV (reference sequence). This CDR3 is built from 13 residues. The CDR3 nucleotides read TGTGCCAGCAGCCTACAGGGGGATGCTGAAGCTTTCTTT. It encodes CASSLQGDAEAFF.

The rearrangement uses TRBV7-8 and TRBJ2-4; possibly TRBD1 for D (6 bases). The V end lost 0 bases, the J end lost 0 bases, and 15 bases lay between the germline ends. CDR3 length: 18 residues. Germline V CDR1 and CDR2: SGHVS, FQNEAQ. CDR3 sequence (DNA): TGTGCCAGCAGCTTAGCGTCCGACAGGAGGATAGCCAAAAACATTCAGTACTTC. Translating it yields CASSLASDRRIAKNIQYF.

The chain's CDR3 is CASSLGLSGTGMYEKLFF. The CDR3 bases are TGTGCCAGCAGCTTAGGCCTTTCCGGGACAGGGATGTATGAAAAACTGTTTTTT. V gene TRBV11-3 combines with J gene TRBJ1-4; 9 bases align to TRBD1. This CDR3 spans 18 amino acids. The J segment lost 6 bases and the V segment lost 1 base, leaving 12 bases of the junction unmatched. Germline values: CDR1 SGHNT, CDR2 YENEEA.

The V and J genes are TRBV14 and TRBJ1-2, with a tentative D call TRBD1 (6 bases). The V gene lost 4 bases and the J gene lost 6 bases, with 21 bases spanning the gap. Germline V gives CDR1 SGHDN, CDR2 FVKESK. This CDR3 spans 16 amino acids. The CDR3 region is CASSPQWDYRDHGYTF. The CDR3 bases are TGTGCCAGCAGCCCCCAGTGGGACTACAGGGACCATGGCTACACCTTC.